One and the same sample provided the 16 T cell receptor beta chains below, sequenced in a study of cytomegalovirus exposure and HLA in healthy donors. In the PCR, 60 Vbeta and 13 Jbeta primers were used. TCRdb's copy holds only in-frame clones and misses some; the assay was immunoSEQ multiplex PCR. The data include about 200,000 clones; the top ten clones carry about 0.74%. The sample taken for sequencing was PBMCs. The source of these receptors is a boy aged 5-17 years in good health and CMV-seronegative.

The CDR3 DNA is TGTGCCAGCAGCCCCGGTCCCGGGACAGGGGGAGAGTACTTC. Its protein product is CASSPGPGTGGEYF. The chain joins TRBV7-8 to TRBJ2-7; 11 bases line up with TRBD1. Germline CDR1 and CDR2: SGHVS and FQNEAQ. This CDR3 is built from 14 residues. V trimming: 5 bases; J trimming: 11 bases; junction bases outside the gene matches: 11.

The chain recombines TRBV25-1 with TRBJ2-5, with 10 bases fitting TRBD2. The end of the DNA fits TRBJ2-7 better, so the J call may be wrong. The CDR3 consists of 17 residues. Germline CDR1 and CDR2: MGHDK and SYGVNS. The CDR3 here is CASSDALTSGAASEQYF. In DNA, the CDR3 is TGTGCCAGCAGTGATGCCCTTACTAGCGGGGCGGCGAGCGAGCAGTACTTC.

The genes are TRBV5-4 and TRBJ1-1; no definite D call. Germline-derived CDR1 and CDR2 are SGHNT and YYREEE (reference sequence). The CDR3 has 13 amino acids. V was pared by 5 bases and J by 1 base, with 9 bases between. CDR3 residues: CASRDFTNTEAFF. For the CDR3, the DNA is TGTGCCAGCAGGGACTTTACGAACACTGAAGCTTTCTTT. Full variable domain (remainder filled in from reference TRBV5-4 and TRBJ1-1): ETGVTQSPTHLIKTRGQQVTLRCSSQSGHNTVSWYQQALGQGPQFIFQYYREEENGRGNFPPRFSGLQFPNYSSELNVNALELDDSALYLCASRDFTNTEAFFGQGTRLTVV.

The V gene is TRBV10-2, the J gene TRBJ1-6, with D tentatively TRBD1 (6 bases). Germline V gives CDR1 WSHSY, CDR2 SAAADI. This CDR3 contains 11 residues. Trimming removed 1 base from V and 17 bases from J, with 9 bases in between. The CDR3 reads CASSEWDTFHF. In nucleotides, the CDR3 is TGCGCCAGCAGTGAGTGGGACACCTTCCACTTT.

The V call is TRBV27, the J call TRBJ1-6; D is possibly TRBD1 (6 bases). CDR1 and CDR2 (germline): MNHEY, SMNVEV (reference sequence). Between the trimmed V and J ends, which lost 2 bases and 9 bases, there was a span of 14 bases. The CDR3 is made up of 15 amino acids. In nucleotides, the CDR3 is TGTGCCAGCAGTTTAGGGGGCGCGTATGGTTCACCCCTCCACTTT. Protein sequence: CASSLGGAYGSPLHF.

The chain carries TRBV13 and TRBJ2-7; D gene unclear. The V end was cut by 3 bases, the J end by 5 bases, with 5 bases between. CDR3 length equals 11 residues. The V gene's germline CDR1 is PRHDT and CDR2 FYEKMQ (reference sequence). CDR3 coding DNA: TGTGCCAGCAGCTTGAGTAACGAGCAGTACTTC. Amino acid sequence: CASSLSNEQYF.

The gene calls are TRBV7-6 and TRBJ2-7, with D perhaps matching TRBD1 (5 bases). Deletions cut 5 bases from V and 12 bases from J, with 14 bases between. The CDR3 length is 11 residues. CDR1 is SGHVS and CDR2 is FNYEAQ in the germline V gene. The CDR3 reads CASSQRGTRYF. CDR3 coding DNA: TGTGCCAGCAGCCAAAGGGGCACACGGTACTTC.

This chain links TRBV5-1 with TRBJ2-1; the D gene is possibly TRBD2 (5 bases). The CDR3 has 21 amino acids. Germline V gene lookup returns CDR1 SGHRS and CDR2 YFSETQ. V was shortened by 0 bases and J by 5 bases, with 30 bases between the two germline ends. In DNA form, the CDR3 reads TGCGCCAGCAGCTTGGCCGTACTTGCGAACAAACCTACCCCGGAGGACAATGAGCAGTTCTTC. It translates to CASSLAVLANKPTPEDNEQFF.

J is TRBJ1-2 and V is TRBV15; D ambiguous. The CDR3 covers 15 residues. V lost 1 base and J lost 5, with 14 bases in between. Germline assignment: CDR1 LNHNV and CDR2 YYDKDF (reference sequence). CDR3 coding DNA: TGTGCCACCAGCAGAGGGCGGGGAGAGTTGTATGGCTACACCTTC. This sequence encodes CATSRGRGELYGYTF. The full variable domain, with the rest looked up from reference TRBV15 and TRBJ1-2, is DAMVIQNPRYQVTQFGKPVTLSCSQTLNHNVMYWYQQKSSQAPKLLFHYYDKDFNNEADTPDNFQSRRPNTSFCFLDIRSPGLGDTAMYLCATSRGRGELYGYTFGSGTRLTVV.

The CDR3 is CASTDLDRGYNEQFF. CDR3 bases: TGTGCCAGTACCGACCTCGACAGGGGCTACAATGAGCAGTTCTTC. The chain combines TRBV19 with TRBJ2-1, with TRBD1 matching over 8 bases. The junction had 8 bases not matched to a gene; V was cut back by 7 bases and J by 3 bases. The germline CDR1 and CDR2 sequences are LNHDA and SQIVND (reference sequence). This CDR3 contains 15 residues.

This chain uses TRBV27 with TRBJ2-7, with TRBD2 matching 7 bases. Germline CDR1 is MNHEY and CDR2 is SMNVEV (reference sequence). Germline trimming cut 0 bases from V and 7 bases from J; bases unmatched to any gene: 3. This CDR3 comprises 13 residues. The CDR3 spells CASSLSSGGEQYF. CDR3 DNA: TGTGCCAGCAGTTTATCTTCCGGGGGGGAGCAGTACTTC.

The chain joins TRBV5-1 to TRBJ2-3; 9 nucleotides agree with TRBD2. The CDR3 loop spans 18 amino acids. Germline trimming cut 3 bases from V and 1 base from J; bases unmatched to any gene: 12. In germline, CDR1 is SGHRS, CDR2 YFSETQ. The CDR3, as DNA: TGCGCCAGCAGCTCCGGTATAAATAGCGGGGGACGCACAGATACGCAGTATTTT. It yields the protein CASSSGINSGGRTDTQYF.

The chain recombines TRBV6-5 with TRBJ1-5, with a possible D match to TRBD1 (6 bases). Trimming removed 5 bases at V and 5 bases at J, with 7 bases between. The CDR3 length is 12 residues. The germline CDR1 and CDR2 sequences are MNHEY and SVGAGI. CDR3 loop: CASSPGDQPQHF. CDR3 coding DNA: TGTGCCAGCAGTCCAGGGGATCAGCCCCAGCATTTT.

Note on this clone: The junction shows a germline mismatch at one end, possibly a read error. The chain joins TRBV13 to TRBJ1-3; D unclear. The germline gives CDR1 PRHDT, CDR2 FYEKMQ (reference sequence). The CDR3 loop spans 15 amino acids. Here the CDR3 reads CASGLVSVLGNTIYF. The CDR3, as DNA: TGTGCCAGCGGCTTAGTATCGGTCCTTGGAAACACCATATATTTT. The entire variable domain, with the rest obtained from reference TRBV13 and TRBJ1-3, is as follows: AAGVIQSPRHLIKEKRETATLKCYPIPRHDTVYWYQQGPGQDPQFLISFYEKMQSDKGSIPDRFSAQQFSDYHSELNMSSLELGDSALYFCASGLVSVLGNTIYFGEGSWLTVV.

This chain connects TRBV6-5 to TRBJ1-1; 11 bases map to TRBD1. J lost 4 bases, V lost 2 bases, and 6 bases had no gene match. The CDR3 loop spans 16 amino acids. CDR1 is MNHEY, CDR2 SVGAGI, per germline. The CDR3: CASSYDRDRGITEAFF. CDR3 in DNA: TGTGCCAGCAGTTACGATCGGGACAGGGGGATCACTGAAGCTTTCTTT.

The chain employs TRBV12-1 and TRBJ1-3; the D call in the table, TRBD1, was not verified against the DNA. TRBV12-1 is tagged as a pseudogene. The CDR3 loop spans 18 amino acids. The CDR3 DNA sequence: TGTGCCAGCAGCTTTTGCGGGACAGCAGTTAAATCTGGAAACACCATATATTTT. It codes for CASSFCGTAVKSGNTIYF.